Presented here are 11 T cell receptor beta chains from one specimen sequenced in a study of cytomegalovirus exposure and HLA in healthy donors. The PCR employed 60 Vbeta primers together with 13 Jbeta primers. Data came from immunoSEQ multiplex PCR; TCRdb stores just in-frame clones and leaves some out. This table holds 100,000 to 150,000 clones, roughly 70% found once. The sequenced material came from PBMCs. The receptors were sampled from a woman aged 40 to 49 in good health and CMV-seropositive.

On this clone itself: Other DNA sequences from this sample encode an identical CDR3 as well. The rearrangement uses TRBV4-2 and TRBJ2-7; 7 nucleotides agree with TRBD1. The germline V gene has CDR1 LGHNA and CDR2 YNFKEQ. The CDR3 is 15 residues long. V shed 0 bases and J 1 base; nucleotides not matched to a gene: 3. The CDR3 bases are TGTGCCAGCAGCCAAGAGACAGGGTTGTCCTACGAGCAGTACTTC. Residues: CASSQETGLSYEQYF.

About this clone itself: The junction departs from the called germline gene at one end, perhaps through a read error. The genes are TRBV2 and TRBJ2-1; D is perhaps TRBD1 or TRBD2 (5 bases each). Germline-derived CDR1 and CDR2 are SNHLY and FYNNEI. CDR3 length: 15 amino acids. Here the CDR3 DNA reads TGTGTCAGCAGGGAGACTGTCAGCTCCTACAATGAGCAGTTCTTC. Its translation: CVSRETVSSYNEQFF.

CDR3 sequence: CASSPRQANTEAFF. The CDR3 DNA reads as TGTGCCAGCTCACCCAGACAGGCGAACACTGAAGCTTTCTTT. The chain is built from TRBV18 and TRBJ1-1, with D maybe TRBD1 (6 bases). Per the germline V gene, CDR1 is KGHSH and CDR2 is LQKENI. The CDR3 consists of 14 residues. V lost 3 bases and J lost 1, with 9 bases in between.

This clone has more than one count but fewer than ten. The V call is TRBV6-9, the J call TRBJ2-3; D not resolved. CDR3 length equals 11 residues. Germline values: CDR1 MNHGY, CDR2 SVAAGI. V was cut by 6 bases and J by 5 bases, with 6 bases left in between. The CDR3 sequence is CASRFQDTQYF. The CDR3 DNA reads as TGTGCCAGCAGATTCCAAGATACGCAGTATTTT.

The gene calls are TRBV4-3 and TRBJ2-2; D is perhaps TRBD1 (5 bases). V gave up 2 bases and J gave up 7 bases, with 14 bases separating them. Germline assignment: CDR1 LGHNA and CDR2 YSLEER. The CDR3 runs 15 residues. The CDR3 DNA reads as TGCGCCAGCAGCCAATCCTTGGGGCCGAGCGGGGAGCTGTTTTTT. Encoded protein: CASSQSLGPSGELFF.

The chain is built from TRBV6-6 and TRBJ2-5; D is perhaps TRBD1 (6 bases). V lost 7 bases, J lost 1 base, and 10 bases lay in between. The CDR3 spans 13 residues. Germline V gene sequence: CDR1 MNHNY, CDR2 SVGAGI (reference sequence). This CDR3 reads CASMDRFQETQYF. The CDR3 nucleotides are TGTGCCAGCATGGACAGATTCCAAGAGACCCAGTACTTC.

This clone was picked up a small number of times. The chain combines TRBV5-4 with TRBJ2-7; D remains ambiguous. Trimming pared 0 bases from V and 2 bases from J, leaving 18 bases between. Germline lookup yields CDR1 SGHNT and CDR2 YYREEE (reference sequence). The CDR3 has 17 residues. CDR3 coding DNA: TGTGCCAGCAGCTTGGGGTCAGGCCTTCAACCCACCTACGAGCAGTACTTC. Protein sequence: CASSLGSGLQPTYEQYF.

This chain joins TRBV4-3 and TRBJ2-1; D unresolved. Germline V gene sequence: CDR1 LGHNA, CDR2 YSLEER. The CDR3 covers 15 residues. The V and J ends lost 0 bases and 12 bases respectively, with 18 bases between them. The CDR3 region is CASSQDRLAAHRQFF. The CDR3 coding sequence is TGCGCCAGCAGCCAAGATAGGCTCGCGGCCCATAGGCAGTTCTTC.

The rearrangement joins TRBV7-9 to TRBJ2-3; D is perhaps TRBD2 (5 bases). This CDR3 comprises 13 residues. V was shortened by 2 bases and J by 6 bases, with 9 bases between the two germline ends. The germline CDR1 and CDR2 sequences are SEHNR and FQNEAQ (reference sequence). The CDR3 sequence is CASSLRGMDTQYF. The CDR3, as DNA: TGTGCCAGCAGCTTACGGGGTATGGATACGCAGTATTTT.

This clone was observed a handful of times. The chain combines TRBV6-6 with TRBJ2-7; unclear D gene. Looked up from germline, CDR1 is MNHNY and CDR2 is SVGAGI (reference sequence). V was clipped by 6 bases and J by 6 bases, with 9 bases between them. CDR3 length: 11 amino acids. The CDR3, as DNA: TGTGCCAGCAGGGAGTCTATCGAGCAGTACTTC. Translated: CASRESIEQYF.

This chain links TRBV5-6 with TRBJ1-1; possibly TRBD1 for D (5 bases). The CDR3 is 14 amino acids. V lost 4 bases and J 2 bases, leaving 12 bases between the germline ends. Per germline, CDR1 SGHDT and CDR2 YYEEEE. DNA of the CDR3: TGTGCCAGCAGCCAAGACAGACCAAACACTGAAGCTTTCTTT. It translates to CASSQDRPNTEAFF.